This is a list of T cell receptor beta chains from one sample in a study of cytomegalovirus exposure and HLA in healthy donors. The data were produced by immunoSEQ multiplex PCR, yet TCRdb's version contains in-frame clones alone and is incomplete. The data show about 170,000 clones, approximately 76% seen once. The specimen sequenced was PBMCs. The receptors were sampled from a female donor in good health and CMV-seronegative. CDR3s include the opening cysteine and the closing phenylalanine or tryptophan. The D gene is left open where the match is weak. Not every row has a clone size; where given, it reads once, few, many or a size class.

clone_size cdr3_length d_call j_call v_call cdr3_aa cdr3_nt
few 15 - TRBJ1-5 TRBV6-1 CASSEISGGRQPQHF TGTGCCAGCAGTGAAATTTCGGGGGGGCGGCAGCCCCAGCATTTT
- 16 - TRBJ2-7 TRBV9 CASSVGSSWGSYEQYF TGTGCCAGCAGCGTAGGCTCTAGCTGGGGCTCCTACGAGCAGTACTTC
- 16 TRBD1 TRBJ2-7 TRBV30 CAWVPRSGTGSYEQYF TGTGCCTGGGTCCCCCGCTCCGGGACAGGTTCCTACGAGCAGTACTTC
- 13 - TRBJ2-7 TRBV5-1 CASSSQRSGEQYF TGCGCCAGCAGCTCCCAAAGATCGGGGGAGCAGTACTTC
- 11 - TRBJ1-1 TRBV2 CASSVYTEAFF TGTGCCAGCAGCGTATACACTGAAGCTTTCTTT
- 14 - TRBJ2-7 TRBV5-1 CASSFSQGGSEQYF TGCGCCAGCAGCTTTTCTCAGGGAGGAAGCGAGCAGTACTTC
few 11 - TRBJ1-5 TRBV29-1 CSDRWNQPQHF TGCAGCGACAGGTGGAATCAGCCCCAGCATTTT
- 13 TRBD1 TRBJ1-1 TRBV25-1 CASSRQGGTEAFF TGTGCCAGCAGTAGACAGGGGGGGACTGAAGCTTTCTTT
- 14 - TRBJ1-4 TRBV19 CASSIAAINEKLFF TGTGCCAGTAGTATAGCAGCGATTAATGAAAAACTGTTTTTT
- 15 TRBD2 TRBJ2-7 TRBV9 CASSVGAGVIYEQYF TGTGCCAGCAGCGTAGGAGCGGGAGTTATATACGAGCAGTACTTC
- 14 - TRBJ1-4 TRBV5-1 CASSLGQTYEKLFF TGCGCCAGCAGCTTGGGGCAGACTTATGAAAAACTGTTTTTT
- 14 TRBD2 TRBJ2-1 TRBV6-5 CASRPSGRYNEQFF TGTGCCAGCAGACCTAGCGGGAGGTACAATGAGCAGTTCTTC
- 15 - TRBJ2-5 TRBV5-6 CASRFLAAAGKTQYF TGTGCCAGCAGGTTTCTAGCCGCGGCGGGGAAGACCCAGTACTTC
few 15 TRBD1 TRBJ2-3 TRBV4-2 CASSQGTGGADTQYF TGTGCCAGCAGCCAAGGGACAGGGGGCGCAGATACGCAGTATTTT
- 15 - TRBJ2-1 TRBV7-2 CASSSEAGSYNEQFF TGTGCCAGCAGCTCCGAAGCGGGCTCCTACAATGAGCAGTTCTTC
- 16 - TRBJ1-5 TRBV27 CASSLSAGAYNQPQHF TGTGCCAGCAGTTTATCGGCGGGGGCGTACAATCAGCCCCAGCATTTT
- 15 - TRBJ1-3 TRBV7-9 CASSLVAGQGNTIYF TGTGCCAGCAGCTTAGTCGCGGGGCAGGGAAACACCATATATTTT
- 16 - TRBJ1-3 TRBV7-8 CASSSQGTLSGNTIYF TGTGCCAGCAGCTCCCAGGGGACACTCTCTGGAAACACCATATATTTT
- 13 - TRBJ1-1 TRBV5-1 CASSTQAGTEAFF TGCGCCAGCAGCACGCAGGCGGGCACTGAAGCTTTCTTT
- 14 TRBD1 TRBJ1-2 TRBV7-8 CASSLGDRGIGYTF TGTGCCAGCAGCTTAGGGGACAGGGGGATAGGCTACACCTTC
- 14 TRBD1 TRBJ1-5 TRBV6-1 CASSTQGVRQPQHF TGTGCCAGCAGTACACAGGGGGTGCGCCAGCCCCAGCATTTT
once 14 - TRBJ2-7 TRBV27 CASSRSRGGYEQYF TGTGCCAGCAGCCGTAGCAGGGGTGGCTACGAGCAGTACTTC
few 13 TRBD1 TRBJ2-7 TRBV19 CASSLTQGLEQYF TGTGCCAGTAGCCTCACACAGGGGCTCGAGCAGTACTTC
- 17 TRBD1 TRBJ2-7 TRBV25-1 CASSATPDRGEVYEQYF TGTGCCAGCAGTGCTACCCCCGACAGGGGAGAGGTATACGAGCAGTACTTC
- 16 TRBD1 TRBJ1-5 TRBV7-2 CASRGYGTGVNQPQHF TGTGCCAGCAGGGGGTATGGGACAGGGGTGAATCAGCCCCAGCATTTT
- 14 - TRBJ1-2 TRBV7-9 CASSSREANYGYTF TGTGCCAGCAGCTCCAGGGAAGCTAACTATGGCTACACCTTC
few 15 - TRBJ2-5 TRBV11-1 CASSPSQAGQETQYF TGTGCCAGCAGCCCCAGCCAAGCGGGCCAAGAGACCCAGTACTTC
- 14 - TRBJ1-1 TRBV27 CASSSLATGAEAFF TGTGCCAGCAGTTCCCTAGCCACGGGTGCTGAAGCTTTCTTT
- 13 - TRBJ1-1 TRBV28 CASSPLHRGEAFF TGTGCCAGCAGTCCGCTACATCGGGGTGAAGCTTTCTTT
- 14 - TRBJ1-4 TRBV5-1 CASSQTASNEKLFF TGCGCCAGCAGCCAGACAGCCTCTAATGAAAAACTGTTTTTT
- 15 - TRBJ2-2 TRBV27 CASSLAGANTGELFF TGTGCCAGCAGTTTAGCGGGGGCTAACACCGGGGAGCTGTTTTTT
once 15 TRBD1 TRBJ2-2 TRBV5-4 CASSLDRGAWGELFF TGTGCCAGCAGCTTGGACAGGGGGGCTTGGGGGGAGCTGTTTTTT
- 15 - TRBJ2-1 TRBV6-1 CASSASRSSYNEQFF TGTGCCAGCAGTGCATCTAGGAGCTCCTACAATGAGCAGTTCTTC
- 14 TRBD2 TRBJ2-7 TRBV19 CASSPSLAGQEQYF TGTGCCAGTAGCCCGTCACTAGCGGGACAGGAGCAGTACTTC
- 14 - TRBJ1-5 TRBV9 CASSVAGGSQPQHF TGTGCCAGCAGCGTCGCGGGGGGGAGCCAGCCCCAGCATTTT
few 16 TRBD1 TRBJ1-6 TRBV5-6 CASSLVDWTGASPLHF TGTGCCAGCAGCTTGGTGGATTGGACAGGGGCCTCACCCCTCCACTTT
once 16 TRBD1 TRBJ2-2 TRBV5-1 CASSRLGQKDTGELFF TGCGCCAGCAGCCGTTTGGGACAGAAGGACACCGGGGAGCTGTTTTTT
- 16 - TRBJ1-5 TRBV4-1 CASSQDRGYSNQPQHF TGCGCCAGCAGCCAAGATAGAGGATATAGCAATCAGCCCCAGCATTTT